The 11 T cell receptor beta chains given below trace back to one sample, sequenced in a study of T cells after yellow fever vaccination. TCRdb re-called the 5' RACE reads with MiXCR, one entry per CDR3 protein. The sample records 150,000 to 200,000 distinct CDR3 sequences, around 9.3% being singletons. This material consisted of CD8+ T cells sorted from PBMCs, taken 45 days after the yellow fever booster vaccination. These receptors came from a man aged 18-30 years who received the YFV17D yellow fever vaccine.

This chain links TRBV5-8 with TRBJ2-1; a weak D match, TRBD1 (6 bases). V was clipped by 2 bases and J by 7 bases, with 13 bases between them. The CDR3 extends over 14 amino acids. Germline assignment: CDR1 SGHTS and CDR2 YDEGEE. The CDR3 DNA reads TGTGCCAGCAGCTTAGACAGGTTCCGGAATGAGCAGTTCTTC. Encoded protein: CASSLDRFRNEQFF. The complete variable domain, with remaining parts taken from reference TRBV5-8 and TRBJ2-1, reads EAGVTQSPTHLIKTRGQQATLRCSPISGHTSVYWYQQALGLGLQFLLWYDEGEERNRGNFPPRFSGRQFPNYSSELNVNALELEDSALYLCASSLDRFRNEQFFGPGTRLTVL.

The CDR3 region is CASSSQPSLRLTTDTQYF. CDR3 DNA sequence: TGTGCCAGCAGCTCCCAGCCCTCTCTACGTCTCACCACAGATACGCAGTATTTT. The chain has TRBV7-9 and TRBJ2-3; no firm D call. The V end was cut by 4 bases, the J end by 2 bases, with 22 bases between. Germline CDR1 reads SEHNR; CDR2 reads FQNEAQ (reference sequence). The CDR3 spans 18 residues. Full variable domain (rest looked up from reference TRBV7-9 and TRBJ2-3): DTGVSQNPRHKITKRGQNVTFRCDPISEHNRLYWYRQTLGQGPEFLTYFQNEAQLEKSRLLSDRFSAERPKGSFSTLEIQRTEQGDSAMYLCASSSQPSLRLTTDTQYFGPGTRLTVL.

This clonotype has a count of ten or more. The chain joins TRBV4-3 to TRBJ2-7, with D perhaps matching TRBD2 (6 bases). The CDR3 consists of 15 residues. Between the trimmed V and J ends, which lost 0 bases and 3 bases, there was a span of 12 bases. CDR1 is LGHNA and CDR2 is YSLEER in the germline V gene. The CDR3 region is CASSQDRRRDYEQYF. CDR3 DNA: TGCGCCAGCAGCCAAGATAGGAGGAGGGACTACGAGCAGTACTTC.

The CDR3 loop is CAGGGEADTQYF. DNA of the CDR3: TGTGCCGGCGGGGGGGAGGCAGATACGCAGTATTTT. The V gene is TRBV7-9, the J gene TRBJ2-3; 9 nucleotides agree with TRBD2. CDR1 is SEHNR and CDR2 is FQNEAQ in the germline V gene (reference sequence). The CDR3 covers 12 residues. The V gene end was trimmed by 11 bases and the J gene end by 4 bases; junction bases not matched to a gene: 4. The whole variable domain, remainder taken from reference TRBV7-9 and TRBJ2-3, is DTGVSQNPRHKITKRGQNVTFRCDPISEHNRLYWYRQTLGQGPEFLTYFQNEAQLEKSRLLSDRFSAERPKGSFSTLEIQRTEQGDSAMYLCAGGGEADTQYFGPGTRLTVL.

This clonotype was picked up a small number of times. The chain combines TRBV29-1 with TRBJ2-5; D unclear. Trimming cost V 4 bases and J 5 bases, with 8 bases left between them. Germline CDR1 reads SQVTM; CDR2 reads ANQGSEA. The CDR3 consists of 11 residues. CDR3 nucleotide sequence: TGCAGCGTTGTGGCGTGGGAGACCCAGTACTTC. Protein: CSVVAWETQYF.

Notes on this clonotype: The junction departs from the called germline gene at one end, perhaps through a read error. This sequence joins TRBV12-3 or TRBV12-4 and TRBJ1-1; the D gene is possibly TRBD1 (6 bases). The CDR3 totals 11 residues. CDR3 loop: CASFSTGIYIF. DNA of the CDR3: TGTGCCAGCTTCTCGACAGGAATTTATATCTTT.

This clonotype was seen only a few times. This chain's CDR3 is CASSLGLGGDTGELFF. For the CDR3, the DNA is TGTGCCAGCAGTTTGGGTCTGGGGGGGGACACCGGGGAGCTGTTTTTT. The chain joins TRBV12-3 or TRBV12-4 to TRBJ2-2; TRBD2 agrees at 7 bases. The trim removed 3 bases at V and 3 bases at J, leaving 7 bases unmatched. This CDR3 comprises 16 residues.

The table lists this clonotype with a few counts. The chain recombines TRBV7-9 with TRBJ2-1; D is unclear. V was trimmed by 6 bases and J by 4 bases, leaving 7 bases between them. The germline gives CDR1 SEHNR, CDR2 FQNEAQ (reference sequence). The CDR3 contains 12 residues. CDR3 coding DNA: TGTGCCAGCAGGTTTGGGTACAATGAGCAGTTCTTC. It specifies CASRFGYNEQFF.

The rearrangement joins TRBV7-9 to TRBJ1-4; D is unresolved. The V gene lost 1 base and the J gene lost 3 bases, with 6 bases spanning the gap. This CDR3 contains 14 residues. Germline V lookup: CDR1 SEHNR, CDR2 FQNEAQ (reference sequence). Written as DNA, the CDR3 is TGTGCCAGCAGCTTAGTGGCAGCTAATGAAAAACTGTTTTTT. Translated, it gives CASSLVAANEKLFF. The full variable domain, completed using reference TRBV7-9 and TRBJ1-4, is DTGVSQNPRHKITKRGQNVTFRCDPISEHNRLYWYRQTLGQGPEFLTYFQNEAQLEKSRLLSDRFSAERPKGSFSTLEIQRTEQGDSAMYLCASSLVAANEKLFFGSGTQLSVL.

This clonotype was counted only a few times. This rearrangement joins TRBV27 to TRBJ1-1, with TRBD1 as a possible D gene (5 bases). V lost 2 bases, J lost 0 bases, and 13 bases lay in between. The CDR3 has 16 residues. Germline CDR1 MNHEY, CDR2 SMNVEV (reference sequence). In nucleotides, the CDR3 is TGTGCCAGCAGTTTAGGTCCAGGCAGGGTGAACACTGAAGCTTTCTTT. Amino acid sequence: CASSLGPGRVNTEAFF.

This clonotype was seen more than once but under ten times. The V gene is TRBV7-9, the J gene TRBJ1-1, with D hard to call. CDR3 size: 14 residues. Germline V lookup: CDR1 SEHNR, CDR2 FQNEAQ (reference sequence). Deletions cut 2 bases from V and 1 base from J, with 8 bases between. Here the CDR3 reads CASSLSASNTEAFF. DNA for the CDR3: TGTGCCAGCAGCTTATCTGCATCGAACACTGAAGCTTTCTTT.